These 27 T cell receptor beta chains share one sample of origin, sequenced in a study of graft-versus-host responses after intestinal transplantation. Generated by immunoSEQ multiplex PCR, the TCRdb table keeps only in-frame clones and is missing some. The sample lists about 88,000 clones, roughly 92% seen once, with about 0.28% in the top ten. These TCRs' antigens remain unknown. This specimen consisted of unstimulated CD4+ T cells sorted from spleen or lymph node cells, obtained before intestinal transplant. The source is a human donor who received an intestinal transplant.

The chain has TRBV15 and TRBJ1-2, with 10 bases identical to TRBD1. The CDR3 runs 14 residues. CDR1 is LNHNV and CDR2 is YYDKDF in the germline V gene (reference sequence). Germline trimming cut 3 bases from V and 6 bases from J; bases unmatched to any gene: 4. CDR3 in DNA: TGTGCCACCAGCAGTGGGACAGGGGCCAATGGCTACACCTTC. Residues: CATSSGTGANGYTF.

This clone was recorded only once. The J gene is TRBJ2-1, the V gene TRBV7-6, with 10 bases fitting TRBD1. Germline V gene lookup returns CDR1 SGHVS and CDR2 FNYEAQ. The J segment lost 7 bases and the V segment lost 8 bases, leaving 17 bases of the junction unmatched. The CDR3 length is 17 residues. As DNA, the CDR3 is TGTGCCAGCGGAATCGGGACAGGGGCCAACATGGGTAATGAGCAGTTCTTC. This codes for CASGIGTGANMGNEQFF.

The V and J genes are TRBV9 and TRBJ2-7; 10 nucleotides match TRBD2. Germline values: CDR1 SGDLS, CDR2 YYNGEE. V lost 0 bases, J lost 7 bases, and 10 bases stayed unmatched. The CDR3 has 16 amino acids. CDR3 sequence: CASSVGVAGGSWEQYF. CDR3 sequence (DNA): TGTGCCAGCAGCGTAGGTGTAGCGGGGGGCTCTTGGGAGCAGTACTTC.

The rearrangement uses TRBV28 and TRBJ2-1; D remains unclear. The CDR3 runs 14 residues. Germline V gene sequence: CDR1 MDHEN, CDR2 SYDVKM. The V gene lost 2 bases and the J gene lost 0 bases, with 5 bases spanning the gap. The CDR3 sequence is CASSLIASYNEQFF. The CDR3 nucleotides read TGTGCCAGCAGTTTAATCGCCTCCTACAATGAGCAGTTCTTC.

V is TRBV7-2 and J is TRBJ2-1; D not certain. This CDR3 spans 14 amino acids. The germline CDR1 and CDR2 sequences are SGHTA and FQGNSA. V gave up 2 bases and J gave up 6 bases, with 11 bases separating them. The CDR3 spells CASSLRVASNEQFF. The CDR3 nucleotides are TGTGCCAGCAGCTTACGTGTAGCAAGCAATGAGCAGTTCTTC.

J is TRBJ1-5 and V is TRBV15, with D perhaps matching TRBD1 (6 bases). There are 16 residues in the CDR3. V was trimmed by 0 bases and J by 4 bases, leaving 13 bases between them. In germline, CDR1 is LNHNV, CDR2 YYDKDF (reference sequence). The CDR3 sequence is CATSRDKGQGNQPQHF. DNA for the CDR3: TGTGCCACCAGCAGAGATAAAGGGCAGGGGAATCAGCCCCAGCATTTT.

The chain couples TRBV7-9 to TRBJ1-1; D gene ambiguous. The germline V gene encodes CDR1 SEHNR and CDR2 FQNEAQ (reference sequence). The V and J ends lost 5 bases and 1 base respectively, with 8 bases between them. This CDR3 is built from 13 residues. The CDR3 sequence: CASSPDKNTEAFF. CDR3 DNA: TGTGCCAGCAGCCCTGACAAGAACACTGAAGCTTTCTTT.

A remark on this clone: The junction departs from the called germline gene at one end, perhaps through a read error. The rearrangement links TRBV27 to TRBJ2-3; D not resolved. The CDR3 is made up of 12 amino acids. Germline V gene data show CDR1 as MNHEY and CDR2 as SMNVEV (reference sequence). The CDR3 nucleotides are TGTGCCGGCAGTCCAACCACAGATACGCAGTATTTT. Its translation is CAGSPTTDTQYF.

The chain uses TRBV30 and TRBJ2-5; tentative D call: TRBD1 (6 bases). V gave up 4 bases and J gave up 5 bases, with 8 bases separating them. The CDR3 runs 11 residues. Germline CDR1 GTSNPN, CDR2 SVGIG (reference sequence). CDR3 protein: CAWTGAETQYF. CDR3 nucleotide sequence: TGTGCCTGGACAGGGGCCGAGACCCAGTACTTC.

This rearrangement joins TRBV30 to TRBJ1-5; D call uncertain. Trimming removed 3 bases from V and 2 bases from J, with 17 bases in between. CDR1 is GTSNPN and CDR2 is SVGIG in the germline V gene (reference sequence). The CDR3 is made up of 16 amino acids. This CDR3 reads CAWSVRWRRGNQPQHF. The CDR3, as DNA: TGTGCCTGGAGCGTCCGATGGAGAAGGGGCAATCAGCCCCAGCATTTT.

V usage is TRBV6-1 and J usage is TRBJ1-5; D ambiguous. Germline CDR1 MNHNS, CDR2 SASEGT. The V and J ends lost 0 bases and 3 bases respectively, with 12 bases between them. This CDR3 comprises 16 residues. CDR3: CASSEAGRRLNQPQHF. As DNA, the CDR3 is TGTGCCAGCAGTGAAGCAGGTCGGCGGCTCAATCAGCCCCAGCATTTT.

The rearrangement uses TRBV7-9 and TRBJ1-5; TRBD1 might be the D (6 bases). Deletions cut 7 bases from V and 0 bases from J, with 16 bases between. CDR1 and CDR2 (germline): SEHNR, FQNEAQ (reference sequence). The CDR3 length is 16 residues. Written as DNA, the CDR3 is TGTGCCAGCATCGACTTACAGGGAGGTAGCAATCAGCCCCAGCATTTT. Translation: CASIDLQGGSNQPQHF.

The chain is built from TRBV7-3 and TRBJ1-1; D not resolved. The germline V and J ends were trimmed by 3 bases and 0 bases, with 11 bases remaining between them. The CDR3 is 15 residues long. CDR1 and CDR2 from the germline V gene are SGHTA and FQGTGA. The CDR3 DNA reads as TGTGCCAGCAGCTTGAAGGTCAGGTTGAACACTGAAGCTTTCTTT. Amino acid sequence: CASSLKVRLNTEAFF.

The CDR3 DNA reads TGTGCCAGCAGTGTGGCGGTATCTCCTTACGAGCAGTACTTC. It encodes CASSVAVSPYEQYF. This chain connects TRBV6-5 to TRBJ2-7; D not certain. V lost 5 bases, J lost 4 bases, and 15 bases lay in between. The CDR3 has 14 amino acids. The germline V gene encodes CDR1 MNHEY and CDR2 SVGAGI.

The rearrangement joins TRBV19 to TRBJ2-7; weak D call: TRBD1 (5 bases). Germline V lookup: CDR1 LNHDA, CDR2 SQIVND (reference sequence). The CDR3 covers 15 residues. Trimming took off 4 bases at V and 3 bases at J, with 16 bases between the two ends. This chain's CDR3 is CASSSVSQGIYEQYF. As DNA, the CDR3 is TGTGCCAGTAGTAGCGTCTCCCAGGGTATCTACGAGCAGTACTTC. Looking up the rest from reference TRBV19 and TRBJ2-7 gives the full variable domain: DGGITQSPKYLFRKEGQNVTLSCEQNLNHDAMYWYRQDPGQGLRLIYYSQIVNDFQKGDIAEGYSVSREKKESFPLTVTSAQKNPTAFYLCASSSVSQGIYEQYFGPGTRLTVT.

The chain combines TRBV4-1 with TRBJ2-1; TRBD2 matches at 11 bases. Losses at the gene ends were 4 bases for V and 8 bases for J; bases not matched to a gene: 16. CDR3 length equals 18 residues. Germline V gene lookup returns CDR1 MGHRA and CDR2 YSYEKL. CDR3 nucleotide sequence: TGCGCCAGCAGCCCAAACAACGGAATAGCGGGAGGGCCGGATGAGCAGTTCTTC. Residues: CASSPNNGIAGGPDEQFF.

This sequence joins TRBV5-1 and TRBJ1-2; D is perhaps TRBD1 (5 bases). V shed 3 bases and J shed 4 bases, with 13 bases lying between them. Germline assignment: CDR1 SGHRS and CDR2 YFSETQ. This CDR3 is 14 amino acids long. The CDR3 bases are TGCGCCAGCAGCTCGGGGGGACTGAGCTATGGCTACACCTTC. Amino acids: CASSSGGLSYGYTF.

The genes are TRBV19 and TRBJ2-3; D remains ambiguous. Trimming removed 7 bases from V and 0 bases from J, with 11 bases in between. This CDR3 is built from 14 residues. Germline V CDR1 and CDR2: LNHDA, SQIVND (reference sequence). CDR3 region: CASNSRLSTDTQYF. The DNA of the CDR3 is TGTGCCAGTAACAGCCGACTTAGCACAGATACGCAGTATTTT.

V gene TRBV5-1 combines with J gene TRBJ1-3; D gene ambiguous. The CDR3 covers 15 residues. The germline CDR1 and CDR2 sequences are SGHRS and YFSETQ. The ends were cut back, 4 bases at V and 0 bases at J, with 11 bases in the middle. Here the CDR3 reads CASSPVGGSGNTIYF. CDR3 DNA: TGCGCCAGCAGCCCAGTTGGAGGCTCTGGAAACACCATATATTTT.

V and J are TRBV2 and TRBJ2-5; the D is unclear. With the DNA end fitting TRBJ2-7 better, the J assignment may be wrong. The length of the CDR3 is 15 residues. CDR1 and CDR2 from the germline V gene are SNHLY and FYNNEI. The DNA of the CDR3 is TGTGCCAGCAGTGAGATGGGCCTCGAACCCTACGAGCAGTACTTC. Translated, it gives CASSEMGLEPYEQYF.

This sequence joins TRBV6-1 and TRBJ2-1; D uncertain. The CDR3 has 12 residues. Between the trimmed V and J ends, which lost 3 bases and 8 bases, there was a span of 8 bases. The germline V gene has CDR1 MNHNS and CDR2 SASEGT. The DNA for the CDR3 is TGTGCCAGCAGTGACCGTTACGATGAGCAGTTCTTC. Translated: CASSDRYDEQFF.

This clone appeared once. This chain's CDR3 is CASSLVTATYYGYTF. The CDR3 nucleotides are TGTGCCAGCAGCTTAGTTACAGCCACTTACTATGGCTACACCTTC. The rearrangement joins TRBV7-6 to TRBJ1-2; D call uncertain. The V gene's germline CDR1 is SGHVS and CDR2 FNYEAQ. This CDR3 is built from 15 residues. With 1 base removed from V and 3 bases from J, the gap between germline ends came to 12 bases.

The V gene is TRBV28, the J gene TRBJ2-7; D might be TRBD1 (6 bases). CDR3 length equals 14 residues. The germline V gene encodes CDR1 MDHEN and CDR2 SYDVKM. V lost 3 bases to trimming and J lost 4 bases, with 13 bases between them. In DNA, the CDR3 is TGTGCCAGCAGTTTCAGGGGTAACGGGTACGAGCAGTACTTC. It is translated as CASSFRGNGYEQYF.

J is TRBJ2-3 and V is TRBV7-9; the D gene is possibly TRBD2 (6 bases). With 4 bases removed from V and 0 bases from J, the gap between germline ends came to 11 bases. This CDR3 has 15 amino acids. Germline V lookup: CDR1 SEHNR, CDR2 FQNEAQ (reference sequence). This CDR3 is CASSSGTPSTDTQYF. CDR3 in DNA: TGTGCCAGCAGCTCCGGGACTCCTAGCACAGATACGCAGTATTTT.

This clone was detected only once. The chain couples TRBV6-5 to TRBJ1-1, with D possibly being TRBD1 (5 bases). CDR1 and CDR2 (germline): MNHEY, SVGAGI. There are 14 residues in the CDR3. Trimming took 6 bases from V and 2 from J, leaving 13 bases between them. CDR3 in amino acids: CASRPQGDNTEAFF. CDR3 DNA: TGTGCCAGCAGGCCCCAGGGCGATAACACTGAAGCTTTCTTT.

The V gene is TRBV5-6, the J gene TRBJ2-1; D is perhaps TRBD1 (7 bases). Trimming removed 4 bases at V and 0 bases at J, with 14 bases between. Germline CDR1 SGHDT, CDR2 YYEEEE. The CDR3 sequence is 16 residues long. DNA for the CDR3: TGTGCCAGCAGCGCGCGGGACAGCAGCTCCTACAATGAGCAGTTCTTC. Translating gives CASSARDSSSYNEQFF.

The V and J genes are TRBV6-1 and TRBJ2-1; D uncertain. Per germline, CDR1 MNHNS and CDR2 SASEGT. V was cut by 4 bases and J by 10 bases, with 2 bases left in between. The CDR3 has 9 residues. CDR3 region: CASSVEQFF. CDR3 DNA sequence: TGTGCCAGCAGTGTGGAGCAGTTCTTC.